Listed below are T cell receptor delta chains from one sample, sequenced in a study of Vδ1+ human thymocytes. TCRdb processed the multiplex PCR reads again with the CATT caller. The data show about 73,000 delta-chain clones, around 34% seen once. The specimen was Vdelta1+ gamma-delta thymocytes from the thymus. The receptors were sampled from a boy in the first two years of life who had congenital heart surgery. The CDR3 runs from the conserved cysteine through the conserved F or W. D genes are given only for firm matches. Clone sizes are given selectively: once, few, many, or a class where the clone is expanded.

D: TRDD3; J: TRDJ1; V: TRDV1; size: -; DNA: TGTGCTCTTGGGGAAATCTATTCCCAAGGGGGATCCCACACCGATAAACTCATCTTT; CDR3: CALGEIYSQGGSHTDKLIF
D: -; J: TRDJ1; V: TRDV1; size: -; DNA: TGTGCTCTTGGGGAACTAAGGGCTGATCGGACCCATCCTTACACCGATAAACTCATCTTT; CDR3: CALGELRADRTHPYTDKLIF
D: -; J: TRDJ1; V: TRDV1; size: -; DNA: TGTGCTCTGGGGGGACCTCAGCCTGATAAACTCATCTTT; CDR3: CALGGPQPDKLIF
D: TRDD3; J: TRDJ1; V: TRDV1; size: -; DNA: TGTGCTCTTGGGGAGTTTTCCCGCCTGGGGGATCACACCGATAACCTCATCTTT; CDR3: CALGEFSRLGDHTDNLIF
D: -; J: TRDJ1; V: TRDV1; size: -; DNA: TGTGCTCTTGGGGAACGCGGCTGTGGGAAATACACCGATAAACTCATCTTT; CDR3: CALGERGCGKYTDKLIF
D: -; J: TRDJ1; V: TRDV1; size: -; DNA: TGTGCTCTTGGGGAAGTCTCTGGTGATCGCCTAATCCCTATGAAACTCATCTTT; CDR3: CALGEVSGDRLIPMKLIF
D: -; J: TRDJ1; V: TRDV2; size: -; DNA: TGTGCCTGTTCGGGCACCGATAAACTCATCTTT; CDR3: CACSGTDKLIF
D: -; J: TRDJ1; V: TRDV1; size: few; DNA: TGTGCTCTTGGGGCCCCCTTCCTACTTACTGGGGGACCGTACACCGATAAACTCATCTTT; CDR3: CALGAPFLLTGGPYTDKLIF
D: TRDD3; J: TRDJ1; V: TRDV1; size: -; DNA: TGTGCTCTTGGGGAACTAAACAGCTGGGGGATATCGGCCTACACCGATAAACTCATCTTT; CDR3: CALGELNSWGISAYTDKLIF
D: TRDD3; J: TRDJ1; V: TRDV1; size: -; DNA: TGTGCTCTTGGGGAAACCCGTACTGGGGGGCACACCGATAAACTCATCTTT; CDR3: CALGETRTGGHTDKLIF
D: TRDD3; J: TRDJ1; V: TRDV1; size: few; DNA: TGTGCTCTTGGACCTAATTTCCCTGATGTACTGGGGGACACCGATAAACTCATCTTT; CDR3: CALGPNFPDVLGDTDKLIF
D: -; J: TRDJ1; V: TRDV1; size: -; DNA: TGTGCTCTTGGGGAAGGGACTGCATCTTCTACGAGGTACACCGATAAACTCATCTTT; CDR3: CALGEGTASSTRYTDKLIF
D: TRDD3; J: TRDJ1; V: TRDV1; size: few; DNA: TGTGCTCTTGGGCACCGGCCCCCTTCCCCGGGGGGATACGTCTACTCGTACACCGATAAACTCATCTTT; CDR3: CALGHRPPSPGGYVYSYTDKLIF
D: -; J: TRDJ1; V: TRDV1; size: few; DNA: TGTGCTCTTGGGGAAGGTTTAAGCAAATTTCCGCGTCCCACCGATAAACTCATCTTT; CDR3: CALGEGLSKFPRPTDKLIF
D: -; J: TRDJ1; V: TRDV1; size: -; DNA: TGTGCTCTTGGGGAAGTGCCTAAAGATAAACTCATCTTT; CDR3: CALGEVPKDKLIF
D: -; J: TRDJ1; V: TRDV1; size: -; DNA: TGTGCTCTTGGCCTGGCTGGTATCCCTAGACGAATTGCCGATAAACTCATCTTT; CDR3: CALGLAGIPRRIADKLIF
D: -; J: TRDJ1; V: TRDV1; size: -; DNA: TGTGCTCTTGGGGAAATCGTTTCTCCGACCGATAAACTCATCTTT; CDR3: CALGEIVSPTDKLIF
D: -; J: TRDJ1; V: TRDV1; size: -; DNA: TGTGCTCTTGGGGAACGTCCCCCATCCTTAGTGGGCGAGTACACCGATAAACTCATCTTT; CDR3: CALGERPPSLVGEYTDKLIF
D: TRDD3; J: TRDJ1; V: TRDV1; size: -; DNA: TGTGCTCTTGGGGAACTAGGGTTCCCCGGGGATACAACCGATAAACTCATCTTT; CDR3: CALGELGFPGDTTDKLIF
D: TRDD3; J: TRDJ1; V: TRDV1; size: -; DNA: TGTGCTCTTGGGGAGAGAACCGTACTGGGGGCCCTGTACACCGATAAACTCATCTTT; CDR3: CALGERTVLGALYTDKLIF
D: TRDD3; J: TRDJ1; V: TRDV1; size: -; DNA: TGTGCTCTTGGGGAACTCGAGGACCTCCCGAACGGATACGGGGAGGCCACCGATAAACTCATCTTT; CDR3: CALGELEDLPNGYGEATDKLIF
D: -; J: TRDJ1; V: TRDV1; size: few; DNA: TGTGCTCTCGGGGCTCCCTTCTGGGGCGTATCGAATAAACTCATCTTT; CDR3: CALGAPFWGVSNKLIF
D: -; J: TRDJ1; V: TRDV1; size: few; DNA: TGCGCTCTTGGGGAACGGGAGGGAGTGAGGGACGTCGGGAAACTCATCTTT; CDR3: CALGEREGVRDVGKLIF
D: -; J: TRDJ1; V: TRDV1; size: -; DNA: TGTGCTCTTGGGCTATACTATTTCGGGGGACCCCGAATCACCGATAAACTCATCTTT; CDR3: CALGLYYFGGPRITDKLIF
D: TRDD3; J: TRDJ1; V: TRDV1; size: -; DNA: TGTGCTCTTGGGCCGCGAGGGGGATACGGCCCGTACACCGATAAACTCATCTTT; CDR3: CALGPRGGYGPYTDKLIF
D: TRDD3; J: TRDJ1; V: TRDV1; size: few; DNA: TGTGCTCTTGGGGAAGCGCCCATTTATCGCCTGGGAGGGATACGGTGTCTTTACACCGATAAACTCATCTTT; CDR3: CALGEAPIYRLGGIRCLYTDKLIF
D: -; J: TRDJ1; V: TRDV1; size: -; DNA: TGTGCTCTTGGGGGTTTCCTAGTTCTGGGGGTTTCGGGCACCGATAAACTCATCTTT; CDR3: CALGGFLVLGVSGTDKLIF
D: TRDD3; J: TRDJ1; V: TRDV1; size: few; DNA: TGTGCTCTTGGGGAACAGCTACACTGGGTACTGGGGGACCCTGTTGTAGTCACCGATAAACTCATCTTT; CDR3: CALGEQLHWVLGDPVVVTDKLIF
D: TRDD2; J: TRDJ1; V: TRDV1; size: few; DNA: TGTGCTCTTGGGGTCTCCGCCTTCCTAATCCCCCCCAGCGATAAACTCATCTTT; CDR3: CALGVSAFLIPPSDKLIF
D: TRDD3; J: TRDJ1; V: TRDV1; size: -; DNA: TGTGCTCTTGGGAACCTTCCTGCCTACTGGGGGATAAGGTCTCCCGATAAACTCATCTTT; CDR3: CALGNLPAYWGIRSPDKLIF
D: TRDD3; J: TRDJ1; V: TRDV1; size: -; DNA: TGTGCTCTTGGGGAATTATCGATCGCTACCGTCCGATTACTGGGGGATTGGAACTCACTCATCTTT; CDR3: CALGELSIATVRLLGDWNSLIF
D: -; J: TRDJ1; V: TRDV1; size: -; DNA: TGTGCTCTTGGGGAACGGGCTCCTACGGCCATACGGACTGGAAACACCGATAAACTCATCTTT; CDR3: CALGERAPTAIRTGNTDKLIF
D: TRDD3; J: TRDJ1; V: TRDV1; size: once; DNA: TGTGCTCTTGGGGAAGTAAATCCTCCTCGCTCTACTGGGGGATACGCTCCCGATAAACTCATCTTT; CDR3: CALGEVNPPRSTGGYAPDKLIF
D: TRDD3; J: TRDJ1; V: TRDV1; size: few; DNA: TGTGCTCTTGGGGAACTTCGTTCAAGGCCTTCCACGACTGGGGGTCACACCGATAAACTCATCTTT; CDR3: CALGELRSRPSTTGGHTDKLIF
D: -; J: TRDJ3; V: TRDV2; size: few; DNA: TGTGCCTGTGACACGGCACACCACTCCTGGGACACCCGACAGATGTTTTTC; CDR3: CACDTAHHSWDTRQMFF
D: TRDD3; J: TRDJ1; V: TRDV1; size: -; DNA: TGTGCTCTTGGGGAACTTAACGGGAGGCCGCGACACTGGGGGATACGAAGATACACCGATAAACTCATCTTT; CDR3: CALGELNGRPRHWGIRRYTDKLIF
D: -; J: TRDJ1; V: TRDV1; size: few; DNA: TGTGCTCTTGGGGAAATTATCCACCAGTGGGGGCTATCTCCGTACACCGATAAACTCATCTTT; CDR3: CALGEIIHQWGLSPYTDKLIF
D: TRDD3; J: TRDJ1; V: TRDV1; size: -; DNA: TGTGCTCTTGGGACAGAACTACAGAGGCCTTTACTGGGGGCCAGGGGTAAACTCATCTTT; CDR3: CALGTELQRPLLGARGKLIF
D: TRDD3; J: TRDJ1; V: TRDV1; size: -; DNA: TGTGCTCTTGGGGATTCCCACTCCCCGGTGTACTGGGGGATGGATAAACTCATCTTT; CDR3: CALGDSHSPVYWGMDKLIF
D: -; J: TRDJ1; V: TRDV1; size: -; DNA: TGTGCTCTTGGGGAACTACCGCCGGGTAGGGTACTGGGTCGGTACACCGATAAACTCATCTTT; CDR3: CALGELPPGRVLGRYTDKLIF
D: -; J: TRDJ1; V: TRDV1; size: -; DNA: TGTGCTCTTGGGCCTTCCCCAGTACTGGGTACCCGAAGGGGTCCCGATAAACTCATCTTT; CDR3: CALGPSPVLGTRRGPDKLIF
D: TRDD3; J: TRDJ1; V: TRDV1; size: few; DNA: TGTGCTCTTGGGGAACTGGCCCCTATGAATGGGGGAAAGCGTAAACTCATCTTT; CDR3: CALGELAPMNGGKRKLIF
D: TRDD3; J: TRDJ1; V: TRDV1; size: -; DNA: TGTGCTCTTGGGGAACTCCACTGGGGGGACACAGTGTACACCGATAAACTCATCTTT; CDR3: CALGELHWGDTVYTDKLIF
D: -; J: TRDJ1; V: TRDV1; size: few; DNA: TGTGCTCTTGGGGAAATGTTCCCGAGGAGGATACCGATGTACACCGATAAACTCATCTTT; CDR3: CALGEMFPRRIPMYTDKLIF
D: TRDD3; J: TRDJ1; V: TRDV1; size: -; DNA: TGTGCTCTTGGGGCCATGGACCGTCGACCGTTCGATACTGGGGGATACGCTCAGCCGGTCACTCACACCGATAAACTCATCTTT; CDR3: CALGAMDRRPFDTGGYAQPVTHTDKLIF